This passage covers 16 T cell receptor beta chains from one sample sequenced in a study of cytomegalovirus exposure and HLA in healthy donors. Primers: 60 Vbeta forward and 13 Jbeta reverse. TCRdb keeps only in-frame clones here, not all; method: immunoSEQ multiplex PCR. This table holds 100,000 to 150,000 clones, about 80% found once. Source material: PBMCs. These receptors were collected from a male donor in good health and CMV-seronegative.

This CDR3 reads CASRARGQETQYF. CDR3 coding DNA: TGTGCCAGCAGAGCCAGGGGGCAAGAGACCCAGTACTTC. This chain links TRBV6-5 with TRBJ2-5; 7 bases agree with TRBD1. The CDR3 is made up of 13 amino acids. The J segment lost 2 bases and the V segment lost 6 bases, leaving 3 bases of the junction unmatched. Germline V gene sequence: CDR1 MNHEY, CDR2 SVGAGI.

The chain is built from TRBV19 and TRBJ1-1, with D unresolved. CDR3 length: 14 residues. V was cut by 4 bases and J by 6 bases, with 15 bases left in between. Germline V lookup: CDR1 LNHDA, CDR2 SQIVND (reference sequence). The DNA for the CDR3 is TGTGCCAGTAGTACCGCGGGTGAAATCCCTGAAGCTTTCTTT. Its translation: CASSTAGEIPEAFF.

The CDR3 DNA sequence: TGTGCCTGGACGTACAGGGCAAGAGGCAATGAGCAGTTCTTC. Translating it yields CAWTYRARGNEQFF. V and J are TRBV30 and TRBJ2-1, with a weak D call TRBD1 (6 bases). The germline V gene has CDR1 GTSNPN and CDR2 SVGIG (reference sequence). V shed 4 bases and J shed 6 bases, with 16 bases lying between them. This CDR3 region has 14 residues.

This clone appeared once. The chain recombines TRBV5-5 with TRBJ1-2; TRBD1 agrees at 9 bases. Trimming cost V 6 bases and J 8 bases; bases outside gene matches: 11. The CDR3 runs to 14 residues. Germline V CDR1 and CDR2: SGHKS, YYEKEE (reference sequence). The CDR3 DNA reads TGTGCCAGCACCCGGGGAGGGACAGGGATCGGCTACACCTTC. Its protein product is CASTRGGTGIGYTF.

In nucleotides, the CDR3 is TGCGCCAGCAGCCAAGATGGGCAGGGGTACACCGGGGAGCTGTTTTTT. Encoded protein: CASSQDGQGYTGELFF. The chain employs TRBV4-1 and TRBJ2-2, with D tentatively TRBD1 (6 bases). CDR1 and CDR2 (germline): MGHRA, YSYEKL. This CDR3 is 16 amino acids long. Trimming took off 0 bases at V and 3 bases at J, with 11 bases between the two ends.

V and J are TRBV4-1 and TRBJ1-1; 7 positions match TRBD1. Germline lookup yields CDR1 MGHRA and CDR2 YSYEKL. This CDR3 has 14 amino acids. With V trimmed by 8 bases and J by 8 bases, 14 bases remained unmatched. The CDR3 region has the DNA TGCGCCAGCGAGAGTATCACAGGGGACTTCGAAGCTTTCTTT. Amino acids: CASESITGDFEAFF.

V is TRBV7-2 and J is TRBJ1-5; D ambiguous. CDR1 and CDR2 from the germline V gene are SGHTA and FQGNSA. V gave up 5 bases and J gave up 3 bases, with 5 bases separating them. The CDR3 consists of 12 residues. The CDR3 region has the DNA TGTGCCAGCAGCCCCCACAATCAGCCCCAGCATTTT. Translation: CASSPHNQPQHF.

The chain couples TRBV30 to TRBJ1-2; TRBD1 matches 8 bases. CDR3 size: 15 residues. J gave up 3 bases and V 1 base, and 7 bases lay outside the gene matches. The germline CDR1 and CDR2 sequences are GTSNPN and SVGIG (reference sequence). CDR3 DNA sequence: TGTGCCTGGAGTGGTACAGGGGGATTGTACTATGGCTACACCTTC. It yields the protein CAWSGTGGLYYGYTF.

The chain joins TRBV5-8 to TRBJ1-2; 7 bases map to TRBD1. After removal of 3 bases from V and 8 bases from J, the junction contained 19 bases not matched to a gene. There are 17 residues in the CDR3. The germline V gene encodes CDR1 SGHTS and CDR2 YDEGEE. CDR3 bases: TGTGCCAGCAGCTCCACAATTTACAGGGGCAAGAGGTTGGGCTACACCTTC. Amino acids: CASSSTIYRGKRLGYTF.

The chain recombines TRBV4-3 with TRBJ2-3, with D uncertain. This CDR3 spans 14 amino acids. Per the germline V gene, CDR1 is LGHNA and CDR2 is YSLEER. Trimming left V 3 bases short and J 0 bases short, with 7 bases between. The CDR3 DNA reads as TGCGCCAGCAGCCACTCGGGTAGCACAGATACGCAGTATTTT. Its translation is CASSHSGSTDTQYF.

CDR3 nucleotide sequence: TGTGCCAGCAGTTTCGGGAATCAGCCCCAGCATTTT. Translation: CASSFGNQPQHF. The chain is built from TRBV27 and TRBJ1-5; D is undetermined. This CDR3 is 12 amino acids long. Germline V gene lookup returns CDR1 MNHEY and CDR2 SMNVEV (reference sequence). V was clipped by 3 bases and J by 4 bases, with 4 bases between them.

The chain is built from TRBV18 and TRBJ2-7, with no clear D. The V gene's germline CDR1 is KGHSH and CDR2 LQKENI. V gave up 3 bases and J gave up 4 bases, with 7 bases separating them. There are 12 residues in the CDR3. The CDR3 DNA is TGTGCCAGCTCACCTCAGGATTACGAGCAGTACTTC. This gives the protein CASSPQDYEQYF. The entire variable domain, with the rest obtained from reference TRBV18 and TRBJ2-7, is as follows: NAGVMQNPRHLVRRRGQEARLRCSPMKGHSHVYWYRQLPEEGLKFMVYLQKENIIDESGMPKERFSAEFPKEGPSILRIQQVVRGDSAAYFCASSPQDYEQYFGPGTRLTVT.

In its sample, this clone was seen once. This chain links TRBV25-1 with TRBJ2-7; TRBD1 aligns across 7 bases. The V gene's germline CDR1 is MGHDK and CDR2 SYGVNS. This CDR3 region has 12 residues. J gave up 6 bases and V 2 bases, and 1 base lay outside the gene matches. The CDR3 loop is CASSERGREQYF. For the CDR3, the DNA is TGTGCCAGCAGTGAAAGGGGGCGCGAGCAGTACTTC.

V usage is TRBV27 and J usage is TRBJ1-6; no firm D call. CDR3 length equals 15 residues. The V gene lost 5 bases and the J gene lost 10 bases, with 18 bases spanning the gap. Germline lookup yields CDR1 MNHEY and CDR2 SMNVEV (reference sequence). CDR3 sequence reads: CASSTTPIRGSPLHF. The DNA for the CDR3 is TGTGCCAGCAGTACTACCCCGATCCGGGGATCACCCCTCCACTTT.

This sequence joins TRBV25-1 and TRBJ1-6; the match to TRBD1 covers 10 bases. The ends lost 6 bases at V and 7 bases at J; junction bases unmatched: 6. CDR1 and CDR2 from the germline V gene are MGHDK and SYGVNS. The CDR3 covers 15 residues. CDR3 sequence reads: CASRDRGGRNSPLHF. The CDR3 DNA is TGTGCCAGCAGGGACAGGGGGGGTCGGAATTCACCCCTCCACTTT.

In the case of this clone: The same CDR3 arises from other DNA sequences in this sample as well. The rearrangement uses TRBV7-2 and TRBJ2-1; 8 positions match TRBD2. Trimming at V came to 1 base and at J to 9 bases, leaving 2 bases not matched to a gene. The CDR3 has 13 residues. CDR1 is SGHTA, CDR2 FQGNSA, per germline. Here the CDR3 DNA reads TGTGCCAGCAGCTTAGGACTAGCGTCTGAGCAGTTCTTC. Protein product: CASSLGLASEQFF.